Presented here are 25 T cell receptor beta chains from one specimen sequenced in a study of T-cell reconstitution after alpha-beta-depleted transplantation in children. The authors prepared the TCRbeta library with unique molecular identifiers. TCRdb re-called the PCR reads with MiXCR, one entry per CDR3 protein. The sample holds about 610,000 distinct CDR3 sequences; about 10% are singletons and the top ten take about 4%. Sequencing used PBMCs from the stem cell graft donor, obtained from the stem cell graft. The receptors here all came from a human donor who donated a stem cell graft to a child with acute myeloid leukemia.

This clonotype has more than one count but fewer than ten. The chain is built from TRBV5-6 and TRBJ2-7; 9 nucleotides line up with TRBD1. Germline V lookup: CDR1 SGHDT, CDR2 YYEEEE. The CDR3 covers 15 residues. V shed 4 bases and J 3 bases; nucleotides not matched to a gene: 8. DNA for the CDR3: TGTGCCAGCAGCGGCGGGGCGACAGGGGGCTACGAGCAGTACTTC. Its protein is CASSGGATGGYEQYF.

The table lists this clonotype with a few counts. The chain employs TRBV30 and TRBJ2-7; possible D gene TRBD1, 9 bases. V was shortened by 2 bases and J by 6 bases, with 23 bases between the two germline ends. The CDR3 has 16 amino acids. Germline V lookup: CDR1 GTSNPN, CDR2 SVGIG (reference sequence). The CDR3 coding sequence is TGTGCCTGGAGTACCGGGACAGGGACTAGTGCAGCCGAGCAGTACTTC. It encodes CAWSTGTGTSAAEQYF.

CDR3 DNA: TGTGCCAGCAGCAATAAAGGGGGCGCGATCGGGGAGCTGTTTTTT. Protein: CASSNKGGAIGELFF. The chain recombines TRBV7-9 with TRBJ2-2, with 7 bases fitting TRBD1. The germline V gene has CDR1 SEHNR and CDR2 FQNEAQ (reference sequence). V trimming: 5 bases; J trimming: 7 bases; junction bases outside the gene matches: 10. The CDR3 runs 15 residues.

This clonotype was detected ten times or more. V gene TRBV7-9 combines with J gene TRBJ2-1; 8 bases map to TRBD2. The J segment lost 4 bases and the V segment lost 5 bases, leaving 4 bases of the junction unmatched. The CDR3 has 14 amino acids. From germline, CDR1 is SEHNR and CDR2 FQNEAQ (reference sequence). The CDR3 DNA reads as TGTGCCAGCAGCCGGGGGGGGCAATACAATGAGCAGTTCTTC. Translated: CASSRGGQYNEQFF. Combining the CDR3 with reference TRBV7-9 and TRBJ2-1 gives the whole variable domain DTGVSQNPRHKITKRGQNVTFRCDPISEHNRLYWYRQTLGQGPEFLTYFQNEAQLEKSRLLSDRFSAERPKGSFSTLEIQRTEQGDSAMYLCASSRGGQYNEQFFGPGTRLTVL.

The rearrangement links TRBV12-3 or TRBV12-4 to TRBJ1-3; D uncertain. The CDR3 is 13 residues long. V gave up 4 bases and J gave up 2 bases, with 6 bases separating them. The CDR3 DNA reads as TGTGCCAGCAGTTGGGCGGCTGGAAACACCATATATTTT. Amino acids: CASSWAAGNTIYF.

V is TRBV27 and J is TRBJ1-2; D is undetermined. V lost 6 bases and J lost 0, with 11 bases in between. CDR3 length: 14 amino acids. Germline V gives CDR1 MNHEY, CDR2 SMNVEV (reference sequence). CDR3: CASSPEGTNYGYTF. DNA for the CDR3: TGTGCCAGCAGCCCCGAAGGGACTAACTATGGCTACACCTTC.

This clonotype has a handful of counts. The chain carries TRBV20-1 and TRBJ2-1; possibly TRBD1 for D (6 bases). Germline assignment: CDR1 DFQATT and CDR2 SNEGSKA (reference sequence). The germline V and J ends were trimmed by 1 base and 3 bases, with 16 bases remaining between them. The CDR3 is 16 amino acids. Here the CDR3 DNA reads TGCAGTGCTAGAGTCGCGAGTGGGACAAACTACAATGAGCAGTTCTTC. Its translation is CSARVASGTNYNEQFF.

The chain combines TRBV29-1 with TRBJ2-1; 8 positions match TRBD2. Losses at the gene ends were 6 bases for V and 0 bases for J; bases not matched to a gene: 7. CDR1 is SQVTM and CDR2 is ANQGSEA in the germline V gene. The CDR3 spans 15 residues. The CDR3 sequence is CSVPTSGHSYNEQFF. DNA of the CDR3: TGCAGCGTGCCTACTAGCGGTCACTCCTACAATGAGCAGTTCTTC.

This clonotype was seen at least ten times. The J gene is TRBJ2-5, the V gene TRBV4-3; TRBD2 aligns across 8 bases. V lost 1 base and J lost 5; bases outside the gene matches: 6. This CDR3 has 15 residues. Germline CDR1 reads LGHNA; CDR2 reads YSLEER. Here the CDR3 reads CASSQVGSSGETQYF. In DNA, the CDR3 is TGCGCCAGCAGCCAAGTGGGGTCTAGCGGGGAGACCCAGTACTTC.

This clonotype was recorded a few times. The chain links TRBV27 to TRBJ1-2; no clear D gene. V was pared by 8 bases and J by 5 bases, with 12 bases between. Germline CDR1 MNHEY, CDR2 SMNVEV (reference sequence). The CDR3 sequence is 12 residues long. The DNA for the CDR3 is TGTGCCAGCGGGGTTCCTGGGTATGGCTACACCTTC. This translates into CASGVPGYGYTF.

This clonotype was detected once. Possible read error: a much larger clone is one base away. The rearrangement uses TRBV7-6 and TRBJ1-6, with D hard to call. V dropped 5 bases and J dropped 7 bases, with 9 bases sitting between them. CDR3 size: 13 residues. The germline V gene has CDR1 SGHVS and CDR2 FNYEAQ. The CDR3 nucleotides are TGTGCCAGCAGCACCGGGTTGAATTCACCCCTCCACTTT. Translating gives CASSTGLNSPLHF.

This clonotype was counted ten times or more. The CDR3 region has the DNA TGTGCCAGCAGCCAAGACGCGGGGAGCTCCTACAATGAGCAGTTCTTC. Its protein product is CASSQDAGSSYNEQFF. This chain joins TRBV4-2 and TRBJ2-1; D perhaps matches TRBD2 (6 bases). Germline CDR1 and CDR2: LGHNA and YNFKEQ. Trimming stripped 0 bases from V and 0 bases from J, with 9 bases between. The CDR3 contains 16 residues.

The chain employs TRBV20-1 and TRBJ2-3; D gene uncertain. Germline V gives CDR1 DFQATT, CDR2 SNEGSKA (reference sequence). The CDR3 is made up of 12 amino acids. For the CDR3, the DNA is TGCACGAAGGCATCTAGCACAGATACGCAGTATTTT. Encoded protein: CTKASSTDTQYF.

The CDR3 coding sequence is TGTGCCAGCAGCTTAGTAAGCGAAAGCTCCTACGAGCAGTACTTC. Its protein product is CASSLVSESSYEQYF. V and J are TRBV7-8 and TRBJ2-7; D unclear. This CDR3 contains 15 residues. V lost 1 base, J lost 0 bases, and 10 bases lay in between. CDR1 SGHVS and CDR2 FQNEAQ come from the germline V gene.

This clonotype has a handful of counts. The rearrangement joins TRBV6-2 or TRBV6-3 to TRBJ1-2; possibly TRBD1 for D (5 bases). Trimming left V 6 bases short and J 4 bases short, with 12 bases between. The CDR3 length is 13 residues. Germline V gene data show CDR1 as MNHEY and CDR2 as SVGEGT. CDR3 in DNA: TGTGCCAGCAGCATAGCAGGGTTCTATGGCTACACCTTC. Its translation: CASSIAGFYGYTF.

The chain combines TRBV4-2 with TRBJ2-2; D is perhaps TRBD2 (6 bases). V lost 2 bases and J lost 6, with 10 bases in between. The CDR3 is 14 residues long. CDR1 is LGHNA, CDR2 YNFKEQ, per germline. The CDR3 DNA follows: TGTGCCAGCAGCCAACGGGAGTACGCCGGGGAGCTGTTTTTT. Its protein is CASSQREYAGELFF.

This clonotype was observed many times. The chain links TRBV3-1 to TRBJ2-7, with D possibly matching TRBD1 (6 bases). The germline gives CDR1 LGHDT, CDR2 YNNKEL (reference sequence). This CDR3 is built from 17 residues. V was pared by 2 bases and J by 1 base, with 18 bases between. CDR3 loop: CASSQIPRGSRSYEQYF. The CDR3 nucleotides are TGTGCCAGCAGCCAAATCCCCAGGGGAAGCAGATCCTACGAGCAGTACTTC.

This clonotype was seen at least ten times. The gene calls are TRBV6-5 and TRBJ2-5; D remains unclear. The V gene's germline CDR1 is MNHEY and CDR2 SVGAGI. Between the trimmed V and J ends, which lost 0 bases and 9 bases, there was a span of 8 bases. The CDR3 consists of 12 residues. CDR3 DNA sequence: TGTGCCAGCAGTTACTCTCAATTCCCCCAGTACTTC. Its translation is CASSYSQFPQYF.

This sequence joins TRBV4-3 and TRBJ2-7; D unresolved. Germline values: CDR1 LGHNA, CDR2 YSLEER. V was trimmed by 2 bases and J by 2 bases, leaving 13 bases between them. This CDR3 is built from 15 residues. CDR3 region: CASSQNKGETYEQYF. The CDR3, as DNA: TGCGCCAGCAGCCAAAATAAGGGCGAAACCTACGAGCAGTACTTC.

This clonotype showed up many times. V and J are TRBV20-1 and TRBJ2-7, with D possibly matching TRBD1 (6 bases). Germline lookup yields CDR1 DFQATT and CDR2 SNEGSKA (reference sequence). V was clipped by 3 bases and J by 3 bases, with 12 bases between them. The CDR3 has 13 residues. CDR3 region: CSARDSSNYEQYF. The CDR3 DNA is TGCAGTGCTAGGGACAGTAGTAACTACGAGCAGTACTTC.

This rearrangement joins TRBV29-1 to TRBJ1-1; TRBD1 matches 9 bases. The CDR3 has 12 residues. J gave up 5 bases and V 7 bases, and 5 bases lay outside the gene matches. Germline CDR1 SQVTM, CDR2 ANQGSEA. The CDR3 protein is CSASGQGTEAFF. DNA of the CDR3: TGCAGCGCGTCCGGACAGGGGACTGAAGCTTTCTTT.

This clonotype was seen more than once but under ten times. This may be a read error: a much more frequent sequence differs by one nucleotide. The rearrangement joins TRBV12-3 or TRBV12-4 to TRBJ2-7; TRBD1 aligns across 8 bases. After removal of 3 bases from V and 2 bases from J, the junction contained 0 bases not matched to a gene. There are 13 residues in the CDR3. The CDR3 DNA follows: TGTGCCAGCAGTTTCAGGGGGCCCTACGAGCAGTACTTC. This sequence encodes CASSFRGPYEQYF.

This clonotype was picked up a small number of times. The chain is built from TRBV6-2 or TRBV6-3 and TRBJ2-3, with D possibly matching TRBD1 (6 bases). Trimming removed 6 bases at V and 0 bases at J, with 13 bases between. Germline assignment: CDR1 MNHEY and CDR2 SVGEGT. The CDR3 is made up of 15 amino acids. The CDR3 spells CASSQGQTSTDTQYF. DNA for the CDR3: TGTGCCAGCAGCCAAGGACAGACTAGCACAGATACGCAGTATTTT.

V and J are TRBV10-3 and TRBJ2-5; 8 nucleotides align to TRBD1. CDR1 and CDR2 (germline): ENHRY, SYGVKD. The V and J ends lost 7 bases and 5 bases, in that order; junction bases with no gene match: 9. This CDR3 is built from 14 residues. The DNA of the CDR3 is TGTGCCATCATGGGGGACAGGACCAGGGAGACCCAGTACTTC. Encoded protein: CAIMGDRTRETQYF.

This clonotype has only one observation. This may be a read error, as it is one base from a much larger clone. CDR3 in amino acids: CASSVSYGKSTGELFF. The CDR3 DNA reads as TGTGCCAGCAGCGTCTCTTACGGGAAGAGCACCGGGGAGCTGTTTTTT. V is TRBV28 and J is TRBJ2-2, with D possibly matching TRBD2 (5 bases). Trimming took 6 bases from V and 4 from J, leaving 18 bases between them. The CDR3 has 16 amino acids. The germline gives CDR1 MDHEN, CDR2 SYDVKM.